The 25 T cell receptor beta chains below were found in one sample sequenced in a study of cytomegalovirus exposure and HLA in healthy donors. PCR involved 60 Vbeta and 13 Jbeta primers. Using immunoSEQ multiplex PCR, the repertoire was profiled, and TCRdb retains in-frame clones only, with some absent. The table includes fewer than 150,000 clones, approximately 85% detected once. The specimen sequenced was PBMCs. The receptors were gathered from a woman aged 30 to 39 in good health and CMV-seropositive.

The table lists this clone with a count of one. V is TRBV20-1 and J is TRBJ1-2, with D possibly matching TRBD1 (6 bases). Germline loops: CDR1 DFQATT, CDR2 SNEGSKA (reference sequence). CDR3 size: 11 residues. The V gene lost 3 bases and the J gene lost 8 bases, with 10 bases spanning the gap. The CDR3 bases are TGCAGTGCTAGGTACAGGGAGGGCTACACCTTC. Its translation is CSARYREGYTF.

This sequence joins TRBV2 and TRBJ2-5; D is unclear. The CDR3 is 11 residues long. Trimming pared 1 base from V and 7 bases from J, leaving 4 bases between. Looked up from germline, CDR1 is SNHLY and CDR2 is FYNNEI. The CDR3 bases are TGTGCCAGCAGTGAAGGGAGGACCCAGTACTTC. This translates into CASSEGRTQYF.

V and J are TRBV6-5 and TRBJ1-2; D possibly corresponds to TRBD1 (6 bases). Germline lookup yields CDR1 MNHEY and CDR2 SVGAGI. V lost 5 bases to trimming and J lost 8 bases, with 12 bases between them. The CDR3 consists of 12 residues. CDR3 in amino acids: CASSTGYGGYTF. The CDR3 region has the DNA TGTGCCAGCAGTACAGGGTATGGAGGCTACACCTTC.

This clone was seen a handful of times. The chain recombines TRBV5-8 with TRBJ1-1, with a tentative D call TRBD1 (6 bases). The CDR3 runs to 13 residues. Between the trimmed V and J ends, which lost 4 bases and 4 bases, there was a span of 11 bases. CDR1 is SGHTS, CDR2 YDEGEE, per germline. CDR3 loop: CASSRGGVTEAFF. In nucleotides, the CDR3 is TGTGCCAGCAGCAGAGGGGGGGTCACTGAAGCTTTCTTT.

This clone was observed a single time. The chain is built from TRBV5-5 and TRBJ2-7, with 7 nucleotides matching TRBD1. Losses at the gene ends were 3 bases for V and 2 bases for J; bases not matched to a gene: 5. The CDR3 contains 14 residues. Germline-derived CDR1 and CDR2 are SGHKS and YYEKEE (reference sequence). CDR3 region: CASSSPGQTYEQYF. As DNA, the CDR3 is TGTGCCAGCAGCTCTCCGGGACAGACCTACGAGCAGTACTTC.

The chain has TRBV10-3 and TRBJ1-2, with 7 bases matching TRBD1. In germline, CDR1 is ENHRY, CDR2 SYGVKD. Unmatched junction bases numbered 3, after V lost 2 bases and J lost 0 bases. The CDR3 length is 15 residues. The CDR3: CAISEAGTANYGYTF. CDR3 coding DNA: TGTGCCATCAGTGAGGCGGGGACAGCTAACTATGGCTACACCTTC.

The chain is built from TRBV9 and TRBJ1-3, with D perhaps TRBD1 (5 bases). The CDR3 loop spans 14 amino acids. The V gene's germline CDR1 is SGDLS and CDR2 YYNGEE. Trimming stripped 2 bases from V and 2 bases from J, with 8 bases between. CDR3 DNA sequence: TGTGCCAGCAGCGTGGGGGGGGCTGGAAACACCATATATTTT. It yields the protein CASSVGGAGNTIYF.

The rearrangement joins TRBV9 to TRBJ2-1; tentative D call: TRBD2 (5 bases). The V gene lost 3 bases and the J gene lost 1 base, with 11 bases spanning the gap. The length of the CDR3 is 15 residues. Germline V CDR1 and CDR2: SGDLS, YYNGEE. The CDR3 DNA sequence: TGTGCCAGCAGCGAGAGCGGAGTATCCTACAATGAGCAGTTCTTC. Translating it yields CASSESGVSYNEQFF.

CDR3 region: CASSLGGGINTEAFF. The CDR3 DNA is TGTGCCAGCAGCTTAGGGGGGGGAATAAACACTGAAGCTTTCTTT. This chain joins TRBV7-3 and TRBJ1-1, with D possibly being TRBD1 (5 bases). This CDR3 comprises 15 residues. V was pared by 2 bases and J by 2 bases, with 12 bases between. Per the germline V gene, CDR1 is SGHTA and CDR2 is FQGTGA.

The chain couples TRBV19 to TRBJ1-6; D gene unclear. The germline CDR1 and CDR2 sequences are LNHDA and SQIVND (reference sequence). The CDR3 runs 17 residues. V shed 7 bases and J shed 6 bases, with 22 bases lying between them. CDR3 protein: CASKWREESGGNSPLHF. CDR3 coding DNA: TGTGCCAGTAAGTGGAGAGAAGAGTCTGGAGGTAATTCACCCCTCCACTTT.

The chain has TRBV7-3 and TRBJ2-2; 8 bases line up with TRBD1. The CDR3 runs to 14 residues. V shed 5 bases, J shed 5 bases, and the junction held 4 bases outside the gene matches. Looked up from germline, CDR1 is SGHTA and CDR2 is FQGTGA. This CDR3 is CASSTGQGTGELFF. As DNA, the CDR3 is TGTGCCAGCAGCACCGGACAGGGTACCGGGGAGCTGTTTTTT.

The chain uses TRBV2 and TRBJ1-2; tentative D call: TRBD1 (5 bases). V was cut by 3 bases and J by 0 bases, with 11 bases left in between. CDR3 length: 15 residues. Looked up from germline, CDR1 is SNHLY and CDR2 is FYNNEI. CDR3 loop: CASSEWEGSNYGYTF. The DNA for the CDR3 is TGTGCCAGCAGTGAGTGGGAGGGGTCTAACTATGGCTACACCTTC.

This clone was detected only once. The chain recombines TRBV27 with TRBJ1-1; 10 nucleotides match TRBD1. Trimming took 1 base from V and 5 from J; bases not matched to a gene: 4. This CDR3 is built from 15 residues. The germline V gene has CDR1 MNHEY and CDR2 SMNVEV (reference sequence). Here the CDR3 DNA reads TGTGCCAGCAGTTTATATAGGGACAGGGGAACTGAAGCTTTCTTT. Its translation: CASSLYRDRGTEAFF.

V is TRBV30 and J is TRBJ2-7, with D maybe TRBD1 (7 bases). Germline CDR1 and CDR2: GTSNPN and SVGIG (reference sequence). Trimming took 7 bases from V and 0 from J, leaving 13 bases between them. This CDR3 contains 13 residues. The CDR3 region is CASQGGLSYEQYF. The CDR3 DNA follows: TGTGCCTCGCAGGGGGGCCTCTCCTACGAGCAGTACTTC.

The CDR3 region is CATGVGQGNEQYF. As DNA, the CDR3 is TGTGCCACCGGGGTGGGACAGGGAAACGAGCAGTACTTC. The V gene is TRBV5-4, the J gene TRBJ2-7; 9 bases map to TRBD1. V trimming: 9 bases; J trimming: 5 bases; junction bases outside the gene matches: 9. Germline assignment: CDR1 SGHNT and CDR2 YYREEE (reference sequence). The CDR3 length is 13 residues.

V and J are TRBV5-3 and TRBJ1-3, with 9 nucleotides matching TRBD1. TRBV5-3 is placed among ORFs of uncertain function. V lost 10 bases, J lost 1 base, and 12 bases stayed unmatched. The CDR3 is made up of 16 amino acids. The CDR3 DNA follows: TGTGCCGAGGGGGACAGGGAGGGAGTATCTGGAAACACCATATATTTT. Translated, it gives CAEGDREGVSGNTIYF.

As concerns this clone: No DNA is shown, since the ends of the CDR3 on it are uncertain; the CDR3 is the one TCRdb lists. V is TRBV6-1 and J is TRBJ1-5; TRBD1 is the table's D call, not checked against the DNA. Germline V gives CDR1 MNHNS, CDR2 SASEGT. Including both end residues, the CDR3 is 14 amino acids long. CDR3 sequence reads: CASILDTLGQPQHF.

CDR3: CASSTTGGGEQYF. The CDR3 DNA is TGTGCCAGCAGCACGACAGGGGGCGGCGAGCAGTACTTC. This sequence joins TRBV7-3 and TRBJ2-7; TRBD1 agrees at 10 bases. With 5 bases clipped from V and 6 bases from J, the junction kept 4 bases outside the gene matches. Germline CDR1 reads SGHTA; CDR2 reads FQGTGA. The CDR3 length is 13 residues.

This chain connects TRBV6-1 to TRBJ1-6, with no clear D. From germline, CDR1 is MNHNS and CDR2 SASEGT. Trimming removed 5 bases at V and 8 bases at J, with 10 bases between. This CDR3 has 13 amino acids. CDR3 residues: CASSLPGYSPLHF. CDR3 DNA: TGTGCCAGCAGTCTCCCGGGGTATTCACCCCTCCACTTT.

The chain combines TRBV30 with TRBJ2-7; the match to TRBD1 covers 8 bases. Germline assignment: CDR1 GTSNPN and CDR2 SVGIG (reference sequence). This CDR3 has 14 amino acids. V was clipped by 4 bases and J by 3 bases; unmatched bases: 8. The CDR3 loop is CAWNGPGGRYEQYF. The DNA of the CDR3 is TGTGCCTGGAACGGTCCAGGGGGCCGCTACGAGCAGTACTTC.

This clone was picked up one time. Mismatch with germline at one junction end may stem from a read error. The genes are TRBV28 and TRBJ2-3; maybe TRBD2 (5 bases). The CDR3 consists of 10 residues. Germline CDR1 is MDHEN and CDR2 is SYDVKM. The CDR3 reads CGKERDTQYF. In DNA, the CDR3 is TGCGGGAAAGAGAGGGATACGCAGTATTTT.

V and J are TRBV5-8 and TRBJ1-4, with D possibly TRBD1 on 6 matching bases. Germline-derived CDR1 and CDR2 are SGHTS and YDEGEE. The length of the CDR3 is 17 residues. V was shortened by 3 bases and J by 8 bases, with 23 bases between the two germline ends. CDR3 in DNA: TGTGCCAGCAGCTACAAACGACTACAGGGTCTTTCGGAAAAACTGTTTTTT. This sequence encodes CASSYKRLQGLSEKLFF.

In its sample, this clone was seen a few times. The rearrangement uses TRBV10-3 and TRBJ1-2; D is undetermined. Trimming pared 7 bases from V and 8 bases from J, leaving 17 bases between. Germline V gene sequence: CDR1 ENHRY, CDR2 SYGVKD. The CDR3 runs to 13 residues. CDR3 in amino acids: CAITPGEGSGYTF. DNA for the CDR3: TGTGCCATCACTCCCGGGGAAGGGAGCGGCTACACCTTC.

V is TRBV11-2 and J is TRBJ2-7; perhaps TRBD2 as D (6 bases). CDR1 is SGHAT, CDR2 FQNNGV, per germline. The CDR3 is 17 amino acids. V was shortened by 1 base and J by 2 bases, with 18 bases between the two germline ends. The CDR3 DNA sequence: TGTGCCAGCAGCTTAGTGGTCTCCGGGACTGTCACCTACGAGCAGTACTTC. It specifies CASSLVVSGTVTYEQYF.

In regard to this clone: At one end, the junction sequence differs from germline, possibly due to a read error. The identical CDR3 is also encoded by other nucleotide sequences in the sample. Here the CDR3 reads CASSLGQGNYGYTF. CDR3 nucleotide sequence: TGTGCCAGCAGTTTAGGACAGGGGAACTATGGCTATACCTTC. J is TRBJ1-2 and V is TRBV28, with 9 bases that match TRBD1. The CDR3 spans 14 residues. CDR1 MDHEN and CDR2 SYDVKM come from the germline V gene.